This T cell receptor beta chain comes out of a study of blood T cell repertoires in COVID-19. In the study's own analysis: The authors estimated nucleated cell counts from reference gene primer amplification. Only in-frame clones appear in the TCRdb table, and some are missing; sequencing was by immunoSEQ multiplex PCR. The DNA gave D and trimming, while V, J and clone size come from that table. In the table there are 250,000 to 300,000 clones, roughly 90% of which are singletons. In its sample, this clone was seen once. The CDR3 is 19 amino acids. Germline V gene sequence: CDR1 SGHDN, CDR2 FVKESK. V lost 2 bases, J lost 3 bases, and 12 bases stayed unmatched.

This sequence was found in a woman in her seventies with COVID-19, enrolled during active disease. The chain couples TRBV14 to TRBJ2-4, with 11 positions matching TRBD2. Sequencing was carried out using peripheral blood. For the CDR3, the DNA is TGTGCCAGCAGCCAAACTAGCGGGGGTCCCGGTTTTGTCAAAAACATTCAGTACTTC. Protein product: CASSQTSGGPGFVKNIQYF.